The 29 T cell receptor beta chains given below trace back to one sample, sequenced in a study of blood T cell repertoires in COVID-19. Sequenced by immunoSEQ multiplex PCR; TCRdb stores in-frame clones only, minus some. In the table there are approximately 280,000 clones, 70% to 90% of which are singletons. The specimen was peripheral blood. The receptor set was obtained from a woman aged 70-85 years with acute or convalescent COVID-19.

This clone was detected once. Distinct nucleotide sequences in the sample also encode this CDR3. The V gene is TRBV11-2, the J gene TRBJ1-6; D might be TRBD1 (5 bases). CDR1 SGHAT and CDR2 FQNNGV come from the germline V gene. The CDR3 spans 15 residues. V lost 5 bases and J lost 1, with 9 bases in between. The CDR3 is CASSLRGSYNSPLHF. The CDR3 DNA follows: TGTGCCAGCAGCCTTAGGGGATCCTATAATTCACCCCTCCACTTT.

J is TRBJ1-5 and V is TRBV19; weak D call: TRBD1 (5 bases). CDR1 is LNHDA, CDR2 SQIVND, per germline (reference sequence). V was cut by 5 bases and J by 9 bases, with 14 bases left in between. The CDR3 is 13 residues long. The CDR3 DNA reads TGTGCCAGTAGTGTGGGACTATTGAGGCCCCAGCATTTT. Its translation: CASSVGLLRPQHF.

V gene TRBV20-1 combines with J gene TRBJ2-5; D unresolved. With 7 bases removed from V and 9 bases from J, the gap between germline ends came to 9 bases. This CDR3 contains 9 residues. Germline assignment: CDR1 DFQATT and CDR2 SNEGSKA (reference sequence). The CDR3 DNA reads TGCAGTGTGATCCGGGCCCAGTACTTC. Translated, it gives CSVIRAQYF.

V and J are TRBV3-1 (or the pseudogene TRBV3-2) and TRBJ2-3; TRBD2 might be the D (6 bases). V was shortened by 4 bases and J by 5 bases, with 16 bases between the two germline ends. CDR3 length equals 15 residues. In germline, CDR1 is LGHDT, CDR2 YNNKEL (reference sequence). As DNA, the CDR3 is TGTGCCAGCAGCCTCGAATCCCAAGCGGGAGATACGCAGTATTTT. This codes for CASSLESQAGDTQYF.

J is TRBJ2-5 and V is TRBV7-8; no clear D gene. The V gene lost 5 bases and the J gene lost 10 bases, with 14 bases spanning the gap. The CDR3 sequence is 12 residues long. Germline CDR1 SGHVS, CDR2 FQNEAQ. The CDR3 loop reads CASSNPRDNQYF. In nucleotides, the CDR3 is TGTGCCAGCAGCAACCCAAGAGACAACCAGTACTTC.

V is TRBV5-1 and J is TRBJ2-5, with D unresolved. The germline CDR1 and CDR2 sequences are SGHRS and YFSETQ. The CDR3 spans 11 residues. V lost 5 bases to trimming and J lost 5 bases, with 7 bases between them. The CDR3 DNA sequence: TGCGCCAGCAGGGGCCTGGAGACCCAGTACTTC. Its protein product is CASRGLETQYF.

The chain has TRBV5-1 and TRBJ1-1; possibly TRBD1 for D (5 bases). V gave up 4 bases and J gave up 5 bases, with 21 bases separating them. Germline CDR1 SGHRS, CDR2 YFSETQ. This CDR3 contains 16 residues. CDR3 sequence reads: CASSRQGIREKTEAFF. CDR3 DNA sequence: TGCGCCAGCAGCAGGCAGGGCATAAGAGAGAAGACTGAAGCTTTCTTT.

This clone was found once. The V call is TRBV11-2, the J call TRBJ2-5, with 9 positions matching TRBD2. The CDR3 totals 17 residues. Germline CDR1 SGHAT, CDR2 FQNNGV. V shed 1 base, J shed 5 bases, and the junction held 11 bases outside the gene matches. In nucleotides, the CDR3 is TGTGCCAGCAGCTTAGGTCCTAGCGGGGCCCTAGGGGAGACCCAGTACTTC. Protein sequence: CASSLGPSGALGETQYF.

The rearrangement links TRBV5-1 to TRBJ2-3; 7 nucleotides align to TRBD2. The J segment lost 6 bases and the V segment lost 1 base, leaving 5 bases of the junction unmatched. CDR3 length: 14 amino acids. Looked up from germline, CDR1 is SGHRS and CDR2 is YFSETQ. In nucleotides, the CDR3 is TGCGCCAGCAGCTTGAATAGGCGGGAGGATACGCAGTATTTT. Encoded protein: CASSLNRREDTQYF.

This clone was seen a few times. The gene calls are TRBV2 and TRBJ2-1, with 9 bases identical to TRBD1. From germline, CDR1 is SNHLY and CDR2 FYNNEI. V shed 6 bases and J 9 bases; nucleotides not matched to a gene: 9. The CDR3 length is 14 residues. The CDR3 DNA is TGTGCCAGCAGCGCCCAAGGGACAGGGAGTGAGCAGTTCTTC. Translated: CASSAQGTGSEQFF.

This chain joins TRBV3-1 (or the pseudogene TRBV3-2) and TRBJ2-1; 11 bases are shared with TRBD2. CDR1 is LGHDT and CDR2 is YNNKEL in the germline V gene (reference sequence). The trim removed 3 bases at V and 9 bases at J, leaving 7 bases unmatched. This CDR3 region has 15 residues. CDR3 sequence: CASSQLAGGTSEQFF. CDR3 DNA sequence: TGTGCCAGCAGCCAGTTAGCGGGGGGGACGAGTGAGCAGTTCTTC.

The J gene is TRBJ2-2, the V gene TRBV29-1, with TRBD1 matching 7 bases. This CDR3 spans 14 amino acids. Germline CDR1 and CDR2: SQVTM and ANQGSEA. The junction had 8 bases not matched to a gene; V was cut back by 7 bases and J by 3 bases. The CDR3 here is CSAQGTRDTGELFF. CDR3 sequence (DNA): TGCAGCGCACAGGGGACCCGTGACACCGGGGAGCTGTTTTTT.

The chain joins TRBV27 to TRBJ1-6; perhaps TRBD1 as D (6 bases). Trimming left V 1 base short and J 10 bases short, with 17 bases between. The CDR3 sequence is 16 residues long. In germline, CDR1 is MNHEY, CDR2 SMNVEV (reference sequence). The CDR3 DNA follows: TGTGCCAGCAGTTTATGGGCAGGGGTAGTAGGCTCACCCCTCCACTTT. Its protein is CASSLWAGVVGSPLHF.

This chain uses TRBV19 with TRBJ1-5; unclear D gene. The germline V and J ends were trimmed by 6 bases and 2 bases, with 5 bases remaining between them. The CDR3 extends over 12 amino acids. The germline V gene has CDR1 LNHDA and CDR2 SQIVND (reference sequence). The DNA of the CDR3 is TGTGCCAGTAGATTCGGCAATCAGCCCCAGCATTTT. The encoded protein is CASRFGNQPQHF.

The chain joins TRBV6-5 to TRBJ2-2, with D possibly TRBD2 on 6 matching bases. The CDR3 runs to 15 residues. Trimming shortened V by 4 bases and J by 0 bases, and 9 bases separated the two germline ends. Germline V lookup: CDR1 MNHEY, CDR2 SVGAGI. The CDR3 DNA reads as TGTGCCAGCAGTTCGGGCGGGGCGAACACCGGGGAGCTGTTTTTT. This sequence encodes CASSSGGANTGELFF.

The chain combines TRBV5-6 with TRBJ1-2; D gene uncertain. From germline, CDR1 is SGHDT and CDR2 YYEEEE. V lost 3 bases and J lost 5, with 11 bases in between. This CDR3 comprises 13 residues. The CDR3 DNA reads TGTGCCAGCAGCTCAGAACAGCTTTATGGCTACACCTTC. Translating it yields CASSSEQLYGYTF.

The V call is TRBV6-2 or TRBV6-3, the J call TRBJ2-3; the match to TRBD1 covers 7 bases. Germline CDR1 reads MNHEY; CDR2 reads SVGEGT. The CDR3 is made up of 16 amino acids. The trim removed 0 bases at V and 3 bases at J, leaving 6 bases unmatched. CDR3 coding DNA: TGTGCCAGCAGTTACTCAAGGGGGCAGGGAACAGATACGCAGTATTTT. Translating it yields CASSYSRGQGTDTQYF.

The chain recombines TRBV29-1 with TRBJ2-1, with TRBD2 matching 15 bases. Germline CDR1 is SQVTM and CDR2 is ANQGSEA. This CDR3 has 16 amino acids. The V and J ends lost 6 bases and 6 bases, in that order; junction bases with no gene match: 9. The CDR3 DNA reads TGCAGCGTAAACACCTGGACTAGCGGGGGGGCCAATGAGCAGTTCTTC. As protein: CSVNTWTSGGANEQFF.

This chain uses TRBV19 with TRBJ1-1; D not resolved. CDR1 and CDR2 from the germline V gene are LNHDA and SQIVND (reference sequence). CDR3 length: 15 amino acids. V lost 4 bases to trimming and J lost 5 bases, with 17 bases between them. In DNA, the CDR3 is TGTGCCAGTAGTAACCGACACCCGACGGGGACTGAAGCTTTCTTT. This gives the protein CASSNRHPTGTEAFF. Drawing the rest from reference TRBV19 and TRBJ1-1, the complete variable domain is DGGITQSPKYLFRKEGQNVTLSCEQNLNHDAMYWYRQDPGQGLRLIYYSQIVNDFQKGDIAEGYSVSREKKESFPLTVTSAQKNPTAFYLCASSNRHPTGTEAFFGQGTRLTVV.

The V and J genes are TRBV13 and TRBJ2-3; perhaps TRBD2 as D (7 bases). The CDR3 extends over 16 amino acids. Trimming shortened V by 3 bases and J by 4 bases, and 17 bases separated the two germline ends. The germline CDR1 and CDR2 sequences are PRHDT and FYEKMQ (reference sequence). CDR3 nucleotide sequence: TGTGCCAGCAGCTTGCTTGAAGGGAGGGGGGCAGATACGCAGTATTTT. Translated, it gives CASSLLEGRGADTQYF.

The V call is TRBV3-1 (or the pseudogene TRBV3-2), the J call TRBJ2-5, with D perhaps matching TRBD2 (7 bases). Germline values: CDR1 LGHDT, CDR2 YNNKEL (reference sequence). The CDR3 extends over 14 amino acids. V shed 8 bases and J shed 4 bases, with 17 bases lying between them. For the CDR3, the DNA is TGTGCCAGCGCTAAGGGGGGGACGCGAGAGACCCAGTACTTC. Protein product: CASAKGGTRETQYF.

This chain connects TRBV19 to TRBJ2-2; D ambiguous. Per the germline V gene, CDR1 is LNHDA and CDR2 is SQIVND (reference sequence). With 4 bases removed from V and 1 base from J, the gap between germline ends came to 4 bases. The CDR3 has 13 amino acids. The CDR3 here is CASSRLNTGELFF. CDR3 in DNA: TGTGCCAGTAGTAGACTGAACACCGGGGAGCTGTTTTTT.

The chain carries TRBV19 and TRBJ1-5; 9 nucleotides match TRBD1. CDR1 LNHDA and CDR2 SQIVND come from the germline V gene (reference sequence). V trimming: 5 bases; J trimming: 8 bases; junction bases outside the gene matches: 7. This CDR3 comprises 14 residues. CDR3 amino acids: CASSLDRGGKPQHF. In DNA form, the CDR3 reads TGTGCCAGTAGTCTGGACAGGGGAGGGAAGCCCCAGCATTTT.

The chain links TRBV19 to TRBJ2-4; 8 nucleotides line up with TRBD2. Germline CDR1 reads LNHDA; CDR2 reads SQIVND (reference sequence). J lost 5 bases, V lost 8 bases, and 11 bases had no gene match. This CDR3 is built from 15 residues. The chain's CDR3 is CASSPRAGAQNIQYF. The CDR3, as DNA: TGTGCCAGTTCACCACGAGCGGGGGCGCAAAACATTCAGTACTTC.

The CDR3 region is CAIDSGSGANVLTF. CDR3 sequence (DNA): TGTGCCATCGACAGTGGGTCTGGGGCCAACGTCCTGACTTTC. The chain is built from TRBV2 and TRBJ2-6; TRBD1 might be the D (5 bases). The V and J ends lost 10 bases and 1 base respectively, with 11 bases between them. Germline V gene data show CDR1 as SNHLY and CDR2 as FYNNEI. The CDR3 runs 14 residues.

The chain recombines TRBV18 with TRBJ2-3; TRBD2 matches at 13 bases. Germline V lookup: CDR1 KGHSH, CDR2 LQKENI. J lost 3 bases, V lost 3 bases, and 3 bases had no gene match. The CDR3 runs 16 residues. The CDR3 region has the DNA TGTGCCAGCTCACCCTCACTAGCGGGGGGGACAGATACGCAGTATTTT. Protein: CASSPSLAGGTDTQYF.

This chain uses TRBV3-1 (or the pseudogene TRBV3-2) with TRBJ2-5, with 7 nucleotides matching TRBD1. The CDR3 spans 14 residues. The ends lost 1 base at V and 4 bases at J; junction bases unmatched: 3. The V gene's germline CDR1 is LGHDT and CDR2 YNNKEL (reference sequence). This CDR3 is CASSQGQGRETQYF. CDR3 nucleotide sequence: TGTGCCAGCAGCCAAGGACAGGGCCGAGAGACCCAGTACTTC.

The V and J genes are TRBV18 and TRBJ1-4; the D gene is possibly TRBD1 (6 bases). This CDR3 is 15 amino acids long. Per germline, CDR1 KGHSH and CDR2 LQKENI. V lost 3 bases and J lost 4, with 12 bases in between. In DNA form, the CDR3 reads TGTGCCAGCTCACCGCAACAGGGCGGTAATGAAAAACTGTTTTTT. Its translation: CASSPQQGGNEKLFF. Together with reference TRBV18 and TRBJ1-4, the CDR3 gives the full variable domain: NAGVMQNPRHLVRRRGQEARLRCSPMKGHSHVYWYRQLPEEGLKFMVYLQKENIIDESGMPKERFSAEFPKEGPSILRIQQVVRGDSAAYFCASSPQQGGNEKLFFGSGTQLSVL.

DNA for the CDR3: TGTGCCAGCAGTTACCTGCGGGGGGGCCCGGGGGAGCAGTACTTC. Translated, it gives CASSYLRGGPGEQYF. The rearrangement joins TRBV7-2 to TRBJ2-7; 9 positions agree with TRBD2. This CDR3 is built from 15 residues. Germline trimming cut 6 bases from V and 7 bases from J; bases unmatched to any gene: 13. Germline CDR1 is SGHTA and CDR2 is FQGNSA.